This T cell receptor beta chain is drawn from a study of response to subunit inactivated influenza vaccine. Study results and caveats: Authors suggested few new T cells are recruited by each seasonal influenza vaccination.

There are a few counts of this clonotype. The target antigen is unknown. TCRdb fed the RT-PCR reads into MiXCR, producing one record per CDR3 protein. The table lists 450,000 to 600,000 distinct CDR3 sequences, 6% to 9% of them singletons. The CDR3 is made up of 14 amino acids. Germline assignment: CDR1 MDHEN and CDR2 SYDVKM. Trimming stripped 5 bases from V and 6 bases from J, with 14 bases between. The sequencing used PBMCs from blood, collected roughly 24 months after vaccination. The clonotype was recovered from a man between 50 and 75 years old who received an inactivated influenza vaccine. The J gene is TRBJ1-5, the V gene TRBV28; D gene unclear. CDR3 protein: CASSLNPESQPQHF. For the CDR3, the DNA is TGTGCCAGCAGTCTGAACCCCGAGAGTCAGCCCCAGCATTTT.